These 26 T cell receptor beta chains were all obtained from the same sample, sequenced in a study of CD4 T cells in relation to SARS-CoV-2 and coronaviruses. Before the COVID-19 pandemic, during about 2011-2019, CD4+ T cells were taken from unexposed donors. Isolation of CD4+ T cells took place after approximately 11 days in culture. Assay used: immunoSEQ multiplex PCR; TCRdb lists only in-frame clones, some missing. The table has 20,000 to 25,000 clones, around 77% seen once. Their antigens remain unidentified. The specimen was CD4+ T cells from PBMCs, cultured in vitro. These receptors all stem from a human donor in good health.

V usage is TRBV14 and J usage is TRBJ1-4; D remains ambiguous. Germline CDR1 reads SGHDN; CDR2 reads FVKESK. V shed 4 bases and J shed 7 bases, with 10 bases lying between them. CDR3 length: 13 amino acids. CDR3 residues: CASSRARIEKLFF. In DNA, the CDR3 is TGTGCCAGCAGCCGGGCAAGAATTGAAAAACTGTTTTTT.

The rearrangement uses TRBV9 and TRBJ2-6; D remains ambiguous. This CDR3 has 16 amino acids. V was clipped by 0 bases and J by 4 bases, with 11 bases between them. Germline lookup yields CDR1 SGDLS and CDR2 YYNGEE. CDR3: CASSVVSTGGANVLTF. In DNA form, the CDR3 reads TGTGCCAGCAGCGTAGTTTCGACCGGGGGGGCCAACGTCCTGACTTTC.

The chain is built from TRBV6-1 and TRBJ2-7, with D unresolved. The V end lost 3 bases, the J end lost 5 bases, and 8 bases lay between the germline ends. The CDR3 consists of 12 residues. Per the germline V gene, CDR1 is MNHNS and CDR2 is SASEGT. CDR3 amino acids: CASSDPLHEQYF. CDR3 in DNA: TGTGCCAGCAGTGATCCGTTGCACGAGCAGTACTTC.

In its sample, this clone was seen a few times. V is TRBV9 and J is TRBJ2-5; tentatively, D is TRBD1 (5 bases). CDR1 is SGDLS, CDR2 YYNGEE, per germline. The CDR3 runs 17 residues. V lost 0 bases to trimming and J lost 2 bases, with 17 bases between them. The CDR3 region has the DNA TGTGCCAGCAGCGTAGGTTTGGACACAACTCAACAAGAGACCCAGTACTTC. This sequence encodes CASSVGLDTTQQETQYF. The whole variable domain, filled in from reference TRBV9 and TRBJ2-5, reads DSGVTQTPKHLITATGQRVTLRCSPRSGDLSVYWYQQSLDQGLQFLIQYYNGEERAKGNILERFSAQQFPDLHSELNLSSLELGDSALYFCASSVGLDTTQQETQYFGPGTRLLVL.

This clone occurred a few times. Here the CDR3 DNA reads TGTGCCAGCAGCCCCAGACTTGCCTATGGCTACACCTTC. It is translated as CASSPRLAYGYTF. The rearrangement joins TRBV7-8 to TRBJ1-2; no firm D call. This CDR3 is 13 amino acids long. V dropped 5 bases and J dropped 4 bases, with 11 bases sitting between them. Germline V gene lookup returns CDR1 SGHVS and CDR2 FQNEAQ.

The gene calls are TRBV4-1 and TRBJ2-3, with a possible D match to TRBD1 (6 bases). This CDR3 spans 15 amino acids. The V and J ends lost 1 base and 4 bases respectively, with 12 bases between them. The germline CDR1 and CDR2 sequences are MGHRA and YSYEKL. The CDR3 nucleotides read TGCGCCAGCAGCCAAGTAGCAGGGGCTTCAGATACGCAGTATTTT. It encodes CASSQVAGASDTQYF.

J is TRBJ2-5 and V is TRBV2; 9 nucleotides align to TRBD2. Germline-derived CDR1 and CDR2 are SNHLY and FYNNEI. The CDR3 contains 14 residues. V lost 4 bases to trimming and J lost 3 bases; unmatched junction nucleotides: 3. CDR3 protein: CASSGTSAKETQYF. CDR3 DNA sequence: TGTGCCAGCAGTGGGACTAGCGCCAAAGAGACCCAGTACTTC.

CDR3 sequence: CASSFHETSKNIQYF. The DNA for the CDR3 is TGTGCCAGCAGTTTTCATGAGACAAGTAAAAACATTCAGTACTTC. The chain carries TRBV27 and TRBJ2-4; D is unclear. Germline CDR1 reads MNHEY; CDR2 reads SMNVEV (reference sequence). Trimming took off 3 bases at V and 4 bases at J, with 13 bases between the two ends. This CDR3 has 15 residues.

The rearrangement uses TRBV10-3 and TRBJ2-2, with a tentative D call TRBD1 (5 bases). Germline CDR1 and CDR2: ENHRY and SYGVKD. The CDR3 is made up of 15 amino acids. Trimming removed 7 bases from V and 0 bases from J, with 12 bases in between. The CDR3 reads CAIKGQGSNTGELFF. In nucleotides, the CDR3 is TGTGCCATCAAGGGGCAGGGCTCGAACACCGGGGAGCTGTTTTTT.

The rearrangement links TRBV18 to TRBJ1-4; D remains ambiguous. Trimming pared 6 bases from V and 4 bases from J, leaving 9 bases between. This CDR3 contains 13 residues. Per the germline V gene, CDR1 is KGHSH and CDR2 is LQKENI. CDR3 residues: CASSEKVNEKLFF. For the CDR3, the DNA is TGTGCCAGCTCCGAAAAAGTTAATGAAAAACTGTTTTTT.

The chain is built from TRBV6-5 and TRBJ1-1, with TRBD1 identical over 7 bases. The CDR3 is 12 amino acids. Losses at the gene ends were 7 bases for V and 11 bases for J; bases not matched to a gene: 10. Germline V lookup: CDR1 MNHEY, CDR2 SVGAGI. CDR3 sequence (DNA): TGTGCCAGCAAGACAGGGTCAGGTTTCGCTTTCTTT. Translating it yields CASKTGSGFAFF.

The chain combines TRBV11-2 with TRBJ2-3, with TRBD2 matching 9 bases. V shed 1 base and J 0 bases; nucleotides not matched to a gene: 5. This CDR3 region has 17 residues. CDR1 is SGHAT, CDR2 FQNNGV, per germline. The CDR3 region has the DNA TGTGCCAGCAGCTTAGCCGGACTAGCGTATAGCACAGATACGCAGTATTTT. The encoded protein is CASSLAGLAYSTDTQYF.

This sequence joins TRBV21-1 and TRBJ2-3; TRBD2 is the table's D call, not checked against the DNA. TRBV21-1 is an annotated pseudogene. This CDR3 comprises 15 residues. CDR3 protein: CASSKGPGNTDTQYF. The CDR3 DNA is TGTGCCAGCAGCAAAGGGCCGGGAAACACAGATACGCAGTATTTT.

The chain combines TRBV3-1 (or the pseudogene TRBV3-2) with TRBJ1-1; perhaps TRBD1 as D (5 bases). The CDR3 spans 13 residues. From germline, CDR1 is LGHDT and CDR2 YNNKEL (reference sequence). V lost 0 bases, J lost 9 bases, and 11 bases lay in between. CDR3 sequence reads: CASSQDAGRKAFF. CDR3 nucleotides: TGTGCCAGCAGCCAAGATGCGGGACGGAAAGCTTTCTTT.

The V call is TRBV18, the J call TRBJ2-3; 11 bases fit TRBD2. This CDR3 spans 16 amino acids. Germline V CDR1 and CDR2: KGHSH, LQKENI. Trimming took 3 bases from V and 2 from J; bases not matched to a gene: 4. The CDR3 is CASSPIAGGPTDTQYF. As DNA, the CDR3 is TGTGCCAGCTCACCCATAGCGGGAGGGCCCACAGATACGCAGTATTTT. Full variable domain (remainder filled in from reference TRBV18 and TRBJ2-3): NAGVMQNPRHLVRRRGQEARLRCSPMKGHSHVYWYRQLPEEGLKFMVYLQKENIIDESGMPKERFSAEFPKEGPSILRIQQVVRGDSAAYFCASSPIAGGPTDTQYFGPGTRLTVL.

The J gene is TRBJ2-2, the V gene TRBV19, with TRBD2 matching over 10 bases. This CDR3 contains 17 residues. Germline V gene data show CDR1 as LNHDA and CDR2 as SQIVND (reference sequence). Losses at the gene ends were 6 bases for V and 2 bases for J; bases not matched to a gene: 9. Here the CDR3 DNA reads TGTGCCAGTAGGGTTAGCGGGAGGCCCCTCAACACCGGGGAGCTGTTTTTT. Translated, it gives CASRVSGRPLNTGELFF.

The CDR3 bases are TGTGCCAGCAGCGTACTCGGTGGGGGCTACACCTTC. Encoded protein: CASSVLGGGYTF. The V and J genes are TRBV9 and TRBJ1-2; D unresolved. V gave up 1 base and J gave up 8 bases, with 9 bases separating them. The CDR3 sequence is 12 residues long. Germline assignment: CDR1 SGDLS and CDR2 YYNGEE. The variable domain in full, completed from reference TRBV9 and TRBJ1-2, reads DSGVTQTPKHLITATGQRVTLRCSPRSGDLSVYWYQQSLDQGLQFLIQYYNGEERAKGNILERFSAQQFPDLHSELNLSSLELGDSALYFCASSVLGGGYTFGSGTRLTVV.

This clone was seen a handful of times. The rearrangement links TRBV4-2 to TRBJ2-2; TRBD1 aligns across 11 bases. Trimming removed 3 bases from V and 3 bases from J; junction bases left unmatched: 0. The CDR3 spans 15 residues. Germline V gene data show CDR1 as LGHNA and CDR2 as YNFKEQ. CDR3 amino acids: CASSQGQGDTGELFF. The DNA of the CDR3 is TGTGCCAGCAGCCAGGGACAGGGGGACACCGGGGAGCTGTTTTTT.

The chain links TRBV3-1 (or the pseudogene TRBV3-2) to TRBJ2-2; 13 bases line up with TRBD2. CDR3 length: 18 amino acids. V lost 1 base to trimming and J lost 6 bases; unmatched junction nucleotides: 8. From germline, CDR1 is LGHDT and CDR2 YNNKEL (reference sequence). The CDR3 nucleotides read TGTGCCAGCAGCCAAGTCACTAGCGGGAGGGCCGGGGCCGGGGAGCTGTTTTTT. Its protein is CASSQVTSGRAGAGELFF.

V is TRBV19 and J is TRBJ2-3; TRBD2 aligns across 12 bases. This CDR3 comprises 17 residues. The germline V gene has CDR1 LNHDA and CDR2 SQIVND (reference sequence). V gave up 8 bases and J gave up 9 bases; unmatched junction bases: 18. This chain's CDR3 is CASSGGLAGRGSGTQYF. The CDR3 DNA sequence: TGTGCCAGTTCGGGGGGACTAGCGGGTCGAGGATCGGGGACGCAGTATTTT.

The chain couples TRBV12-1 to TRBJ2-5; TRBD1 was called by the table and not checked on the DNA. TRBV12-1 is shown as a pseudogene. The CDR3 consists of 13 residues. The CDR3 spells CASSFCRHGTQYF. The CDR3, as DNA: TGTGCCAGCAGCTTTTGCAGGCATGGGACCCAGTACTTC.

The chain recombines TRBV28 with TRBJ1-2, with D perhaps matching TRBD1 (6 bases). This CDR3 is built from 15 residues. V was clipped by 7 bases and J by 4 bases, with 19 bases between them. Germline V lookup: CDR1 MDHEN, CDR2 SYDVKM. The CDR3 sequence is CASKGGERGSYGYTF. DNA of the CDR3: TGTGCCAGCAAGGGGGGAGAGAGGGGCAGCTATGGCTACACCTTC.

This clone was seen only a few times. The chain links TRBV11-2 to TRBJ2-1; 8 positions agree with TRBD2. CDR3 length: 15 residues. Germline V CDR1 and CDR2: SGHAT, FQNNGV. V shed 3 bases, J shed 5 bases, and the junction held 6 bases outside the gene matches. The CDR3, as DNA: TGTGCCAGCAGCTTTACTAGCGGAGGGGACAATGAGCAGTTCTTC. Protein product: CASSFTSGGDNEQFF.

The sample holds one count of this clone. This chain joins TRBV5-1 and TRBJ2-3, with D tentatively TRBD1 or TRBD2 (5 bases each). Germline CDR1 reads SGHRS; CDR2 reads YFSETQ. The V gene lost 6 bases and the J gene lost 4 bases, with 12 bases spanning the gap. CDR3 size: 13 residues. The CDR3, as DNA: TGCGCCAGCAACGTTGGGGGATCAGATACGCAGTATTTT. This sequence encodes CASNVGGSDTQYF.

A few counts support this clone. The rearrangement joins TRBV18 to TRBJ1-4, with 7 bases fitting TRBD1. CDR1 KGHSH and CDR2 LQKENI come from the germline V gene. This CDR3 comprises 15 residues. The V and J ends lost 3 bases and 4 bases, in that order; junction bases with no gene match: 5. In DNA, the CDR3 is TGTGCCAGCTCACCGAACAGGGGCCATAATGAAAAACTGTTTTTT. This sequence encodes CASSPNRGHNEKLFF.

This clone was counted a few times. The chain carries TRBV7-6 and TRBJ2-1; D may be TRBD1 (6 bases). The V and J ends lost 1 base and 7 bases respectively, with 23 bases between them. CDR3 length: 18 residues. The germline V gene has CDR1 SGHVS and CDR2 FNYEAQ. In nucleotides, the CDR3 is TGTGCCAGCAGCTTAGTACGATCTACAGGGTATTTCGTAAATGAGCAGTTCTTC. Protein product: CASSLVRSTGYFVNEQFF.